These 25 T cell receptor beta chains originate from one sample sequenced in a study of response to subunit inactivated influenza vaccine. TCRdb recomputed calls from the RT-PCR reads with MiXCR, one row per CDR3 protein. The sample lists roughly 790,000 distinct CDR3 sequences, approximately 21% occurring once. This specimen consisted of PBMCs from blood, obtained approximately 5 days after vaccination. The receptor set was obtained from a man in his fifties who received an inactivated influenza vaccine.

This clonotype was detected only a few times. The rearrangement links TRBV7-9 to TRBJ2-7; the match to TRBD1 covers 9 bases. The CDR3 consists of 16 residues. With 5 bases clipped from V and 1 base from J, the junction kept 9 bases outside the gene matches. Germline values: CDR1 SEHNR, CDR2 FQNEAQ (reference sequence). The CDR3, as DNA: TGTGCCAGCAGCGACCCGACAGGGGGGGGTTCCTACGAGCAGTACTTC. Translating it yields CASSDPTGGGSYEQYF.

The chain carries TRBV6-5 and TRBJ2-7; D gene ambiguous. This CDR3 comprises 14 residues. The germline V gene has CDR1 MNHEY and CDR2 SVGAGI. Deletions cut 2 bases from V and 4 bases from J, with 12 bases between. As DNA, the CDR3 is TGTGCCAGCAGTTACAGTATATTTGGGTACGAGCAGTACTTC. Translation: CASSYSIFGYEQYF.

The J gene is TRBJ2-7, the V gene TRBV5-5, with D hard to call. This CDR3 comprises 13 residues. V shed 1 base and J shed 2 bases, with 7 bases lying between them. Germline CDR1 and CDR2: SGHKS and YYEKEE (reference sequence). The CDR3 DNA reads TGTGCCAGCAGCTTGCGGCCAGCCTACGAGCAGTACTTC. Protein: CASSLRPAYEQYF. Using reference TRBV5-5 and TRBJ2-7 for the parts outside the CDR3, the full variable domain is DAGVTQSPTHLIKTRGQQVTLRCSPISGHKSVSWYQQVLGQGPQFIFQYYEKEERGRGNFPDRFSARQFPNYSSELNVNALLLGDSALYLCASSLRPAYEQYFGPGTRLTVT.

J is TRBJ2-5 and V is TRBV7-9; TRBD2 matches 13 bases. This CDR3 is 16 amino acids long. Trimming at V came to 5 bases and at J to 5 bases, leaving 8 bases not matched to a gene. Looked up from germline, CDR1 is SEHNR and CDR2 is FQNEAQ (reference sequence). The CDR3 coding sequence is TGTGCCAGCAGCACATGGACTAGCGGGAGTGTGGAGACCCAGTACTTC. This translates into CASSTWTSGSVETQYF.

This clonotype showed up many times. This chain links TRBV3-1 with TRBJ2-7, with D possibly TRBD1 on 7 matching bases. The V gene lost 4 bases and the J gene lost 5 bases, with 15 bases spanning the gap. In germline, CDR1 is LGHDT, CDR2 YNNKEL (reference sequence). This CDR3 contains 14 residues. In DNA, the CDR3 is TGTGCCAGCAGCCCTTACAGGGGACTGGACGAGCAGTACTTC. It is translated as CASSPYRGLDEQYF.

V gene TRBV29-1 combines with J gene TRBJ2-7, with TRBD2 matching 9 bases. This CDR3 comprises 14 residues. Trimming took 4 bases from V and 4 from J; bases not matched to a gene: 8. Germline values: CDR1 SQVTM, CDR2 ANQGSEA. CDR3 sequence: CSVAAGGPMYEQYF. In DNA form, the CDR3 reads TGCAGCGTTGCTGCGGGAGGGCCAATGTACGAGCAGTACTTC.

This clonotype was found a few times. The chain employs TRBV12-3 or TRBV12-4 and TRBJ2-7, with 7 bases fitting TRBD2. J gave up 2 bases and V 4 bases, and 11 bases lay outside the gene matches. The CDR3 spans 16 residues. Written as DNA, the CDR3 is TGTGCCAGCAGTTCCCACCGGGACTACCCCACCTACGAGCAGTACTTC. Encoded protein: CASSSHRDYPTYEQYF.

This chain connects TRBV7-9 to TRBJ2-1, with 15 bases aligning to TRBD2. The J segment lost 9 bases and the V segment lost 5 bases, leaving 11 bases of the junction unmatched. The length of the CDR3 is 17 residues. The germline gives CDR1 SEHNR, CDR2 FQNEAQ (reference sequence). DNA for the CDR3: TGTGCCAGCAGCCCTACCGGACTAGCGGGAGGGTTTGTTGAGCAGTTCTTC. Protein: CASSPTGLAGGFVEQFF.

The rearrangement links TRBV12-3 or TRBV12-4 to TRBJ1-2; D is perhaps TRBD1 (5 bases). Trimming pared 6 bases from V and 3 bases from J, leaving 20 bases between. This CDR3 has 16 amino acids. DNA of the CDR3: TGTGCCAGCAGACCGAATCCGGGTACGGGACACTATGGCTACACCTTC. Protein: CASRPNPGTGHYGYTF.

This clonotype occurred a few times. This chain connects TRBV10-3 to TRBJ2-1; 13 bases line up with TRBD2. Germline V lookup: CDR1 ENHRY, CDR2 SYGVKD. V was pared by 0 bases and J by 5 bases, with 4 bases of the junction left unmatched. The CDR3 is made up of 17 amino acids. CDR3 sequence reads: CAISESGTSGTDNEQFF. In DNA, the CDR3 is TGTGCCATCAGTGAGTCGGGGACTAGCGGGACCGACAATGAGCAGTTCTTC.

This sequence joins TRBV5-1 and TRBJ2-3, with 12 bases aligning to TRBD2. CDR3 length: 16 residues. V shed 4 bases, J shed 4 bases, and the junction held 7 bases outside the gene matches. Per germline, CDR1 SGHRS and CDR2 YFSETQ. CDR3 in amino acids: CASSRGLAGLADTQYF. The CDR3 DNA is TGCGCCAGCAGCCGCGGACTAGCGGGGTTAGCAGATACGCAGTATTTT.

Only one count was recorded for this clonotype. The chain recombines TRBV27 with TRBJ2-7; D possibly corresponds to TRBD2 (6 bases). This CDR3 comprises 16 residues. V was cut by 4 bases and J by 6 bases, with 22 bases left in between. Germline V gives CDR1 MNHEY, CDR2 SMNVEV (reference sequence). Written as DNA, the CDR3 is TGTGCCAGCAGTTGGAGGCGGGGTGGACTAAAACGCGAGCAGTACTTC. Translating it yields CASSWRRGGLKREQYF.

The chain has TRBV5-1 and TRBJ2-1; the D gene could be TRBD1 or TRBD2 (5 bases each). Germline loops: CDR1 SGHRS, CDR2 YFSETQ. Deletions cut 5 bases from V and 5 bases from J, with 11 bases between. The CDR3 consists of 13 residues. CDR3: CASSRDPHNEQFF. Here the CDR3 DNA reads TGCGCCAGCAGTCGGGACCCCCACAATGAGCAGTTCTTC.

In regard to this clonotype: A junction end diverges from the germline sequence, so it may reflect a read error. The chain employs TRBV19 and TRBJ2-3; D uncertain. The CDR3 covers 13 residues. Germline lookup yields CDR1 LNHDA and CDR2 SQIVND (reference sequence). CDR3 coding DNA: TGTGTCAGTAGTATCCCGGGCTCCGATACGCAGTATTTT. It codes for CVSSIPGSDTQYF.

This rearrangement joins TRBV6-5 to TRBJ2-7, with a possible D match to TRBD2 (6 bases). The CDR3 sequence is 15 residues long. The V end was cut by 0 bases, the J end by 7 bases, with 16 bases between. Germline V gene data show CDR1 as MNHEY and CDR2 as SVGAGI. CDR3 sequence: CASSYSGLGVGEQYF. As DNA, the CDR3 is TGTGCCAGCAGTTACTCGGGACTGGGGGTGGGAGAGCAGTACTTC.

The chain recombines TRBV5-1 with TRBJ2-3; 15 positions agree with TRBD2. Germline CDR1 and CDR2: SGHRS and YFSETQ. CDR3 length: 16 amino acids. V shed 0 bases and J 6 bases; nucleotides not matched to a gene: 2. Here the CDR3 DNA reads TGCGCCAGCAGCTTGGCCGGGACTAGCGGGAGGGATACGCAGTATTTT. This sequence encodes CASSLAGTSGRDTQYF. The full variable domain, with the rest looked up from reference TRBV5-1 and TRBJ2-3, is KAGVTQTPRYLIKTRGQQVTLSCSPISGHRSVSWYQQTPGQGLQFLFEYFSETQRNKGNFPGRFSGRQFSNSRSEMNVSTLELGDSALYLCASSLAGTSGRDTQYFGPGTRLTVL.

The chain links TRBV2 to TRBJ2-2; TRBD1 is a possible D gene (7 bases). Trimming took off 5 bases at V and 0 bases at J, with 10 bases between the two ends. Germline values: CDR1 SNHLY, CDR2 FYNNEI. The CDR3 contains 15 residues. CDR3 in amino acids: CASSQGGTNTGELFF. Written as DNA, the CDR3 is TGTGCCAGCAGTCAGGGGGGAACGAACACCGGGGAGCTGTTTTTT.

This clonotype came up a few times. V gene TRBV25-1 combines with J gene TRBJ2-7; TRBD1 might be the D (5 bases). Trimming cost V 4 bases and J 3 bases, with 13 bases left between them. Germline lookup yields CDR1 MGHDK and CDR2 SYGVNS. The CDR3 extends over 14 amino acids. CDR3 nucleotides: TGTGCCAGCAGTGGGACGACAGCATACTACGAGCAGTACTTC. Protein sequence: CASSGTTAYYEQYF.

This sequence joins TRBV29-1 and TRBJ1-4; D possibly corresponds to TRBD1 (5 bases). The germline CDR1 and CDR2 sequences are SQVTM and ANQGSEA. There are 13 residues in the CDR3. Deletions cut 4 bases from V and 4 bases from J, with 10 bases between. The CDR3 is CSVAKGLNEKLFF. The CDR3 nucleotides read TGCAGCGTTGCAAAGGGACTTAATGAAAAACTGTTTTTT.

The rearrangement links TRBV28 to TRBJ2-2; TRBD2 agrees at 10 bases. CDR3 length: 18 residues. V lost 2 bases to trimming and J lost 0 bases; unmatched junction nucleotides: 6. Germline CDR1 and CDR2: MDHEN and SYDVKM. CDR3 residues: CASSLLFLAGANTGELFF. The CDR3 coding sequence is TGTGCCAGCAGTTTACTTTTCCTAGCGGGGGCGAACACCGGGGAGCTGTTTTTT.

At least ten counts were recorded for this clonotype. This chain links TRBV11-2 with TRBJ2-5; 8 bases are a match to TRBD2. The germline V gene has CDR1 SGHAT and CDR2 FQNNGV. The CDR3 runs 16 residues. V trimming: 1 base; J trimming: 2 bases; junction bases outside the gene matches: 6. CDR3: CASSLGRGGFQETQYF. The DNA of the CDR3 is TGTGCCAGCAGCTTAGGCCGGGGGGGTTTTCAAGAGACCCAGTACTTC.

This clonotype was recorded many times. The gene calls are TRBV7-8 and TRBJ2-3; 7 bases are shared with TRBD1. The CDR3 runs to 14 residues. CDR1 is SGHVS, CDR2 FQNEAQ, per germline. With V trimmed by 5 bases and J by 4 bases, 6 bases remained unmatched. CDR3 bases: TGTGCCAGCAGCGTAGACAGGGTAGCAGATACGCAGTATTTT. This codes for CASSVDRVADTQYF.

The chain joins TRBV27 to TRBJ2-1; 9 nucleotides match TRBD2. CDR1 and CDR2 (germline): MNHEY, SMNVEV (reference sequence). The ends lost 6 bases at V and 4 bases at J; junction bases unmatched: 22. The CDR3 consists of 20 residues. The CDR3 DNA reads TGTGCCAGCAGGCCCCTGAGGGACTCCCGACTAGCGGCAAATTACAATGAGCAGTTCTTC. It specifies CASRPLRDSRLAANYNEQFF.

This clonotype was counted a few times. The chain combines TRBV6-2 or TRBV6-3 with TRBJ2-4, with D perhaps TRBD1 or TRBD2 (5 bases each). Germline V gene lookup returns CDR1 MNHEY and CDR2 SVGEGT. V was clipped by 2 bases and J by 2 bases, with 10 bases between them. CDR3 length equals 15 residues. The CDR3 is CASSYRGVTKNIQYF. The CDR3 DNA sequence: TGTGCCAGCAGTTACAGGGGAGTGACCAAAAACATTCAGTACTTC.

This clonotype was counted only a few times. The CDR3 DNA follows: TGTGCCAGCAGGGGGGGACAGATCTCCTACGAGCAGTACTTC. It encodes CASRGGQISYEQYF. This chain connects TRBV6-1 to TRBJ2-7; a possible D gene is TRBD1 (7 bases). The CDR3 is made up of 14 amino acids. The V gene's germline CDR1 is MNHNS and CDR2 SASEGT. V dropped 6 bases and J dropped 0 bases, with 12 bases sitting between them.